The source of this T cell receptor (beta chain) is a study of technical replicates of blood from several donors. TCRdb's copy holds only in-frame clones and misses some; the assay was immunoSEQ multiplex PCR. The repertoire holds some 80,000 clones, with approximately 97% as singletons. Germline lookup yields CDR1 SNHLY and CDR2 FYNNEI. This CDR3 is built from 13 residues. V shed 11 bases and J 1 base; nucleotides not matched to a gene: 8. The V call is TRBV2, the J call TRBJ2-7, with 7 bases that match TRBD1. The receptor's source is a human donor in good health. The sample taken for sequencing was T cells isolated from PBMCs. CDR3 protein: CAVHRGGSYEQYF. CDR3 bases: TGTGCCGTTCACAGGGGTGGGTCCTACGAGCAGTACTTC.